The rows below give T cell receptor beta chains drawn from one sample of a study of OX40 agonist ivuxolimab in advanced cancers. Generated by immunoSEQ multiplex PCR, the TCRdb table keeps only in-frame clones and is missing some. The table shows approximately 84,000 clones, with just over 90% occurring only once. Sequencing used CD4+ or CD8+ T cells sorted from blood, obtained in a trial of the OX40 agonist ivuxolimab. The source of these receptors is an adult with an advanced solid tumor such as melanoma, head and neck, liver or kidney cancer. The conserved cysteine and the conserved F or W are not part of the CDR3 here. The order of the fields is V gene, D gene, J gene, CDR3 protein. D genes are given only for firm matches.

v_gene: TRBV2
d_gene: TRBD1
j_gene: TRBJ1-2
CDR3aa: ASSPGQGVYGYT

v_gene: TRBV28
d_gene: TRBD2
j_gene: TRBJ2-1
CDR3aa: ASSPADGTSFYNEQF

v_gene: TRBV6-5
d_gene: .
j_gene: TRBJ1-2
CDR3aa: ASSRGGGGYT

v_gene: TRBV19
d_gene: .
j_gene: TRBJ1-1
CDR3aa: ASSLRGAEAF

v_gene: TRBV19
d_gene: .
j_gene: TRBJ1-5
CDR3aa: ASSEQGGKQPQH

v_gene: TRBV11-2
d_gene: TRBD2
j_gene: TRBJ2-5
CDR3aa: ASSSGLAGGFRETQY

v_gene: TRBV2
d_gene: TRBD2
j_gene: TRBJ2-1
CDR3aa: ASSPGLAGDEQF

v_gene: TRBV11-2
d_gene: .
j_gene: TRBJ2-2
CDR3aa: ASRRNTGELF

v_gene: TRBV5-6
d_gene: TRBD1
j_gene: TRBJ2-3
CDR3aa: ASSIPQGADTQY

v_gene: TRBV5-4
d_gene: .
j_gene: TRBJ1-2
CDR3aa: ASSLVSGVMNYGYT

v_gene: TRBV27
d_gene: TRBD1
j_gene: TRBJ1-2
CDR3aa: ASSLDPPGGDGYT

v_gene: TRBV27
d_gene: TRBD1
j_gene: TRBJ2-5
CDR3aa: ASSLQGQQETQY

v_gene: TRBV7-9
d_gene: .
j_gene: TRBJ1-2
CDR3aa: ASTPGRGYT

v_gene: TRBV4-2
d_gene: .
j_gene: TRBJ2-3
CDR3aa: ASSQALGGTDTQY

v_gene: TRBV18
d_gene: TRBD1
j_gene: TRBJ1-3
CDR3aa: ASSPGQGNGNTIY

v_gene: TRBV13
d_gene: .
j_gene: TRBJ1-2
CDR3aa: ASTRDLRYGYT

v_gene: TRBV19
d_gene: .
j_gene: TRBJ1-4
CDR3aa: ASSIGDGTNEKLF

v_gene: TRBV6-1
d_gene: .
j_gene: TRBJ2-1
CDR3aa: ASSVEGRQF

v_gene: TRBV6-1
d_gene: .
j_gene: TRBJ1-2
CDR3aa: ASSVTLQANYGYT

v_gene: TRBV5-1
d_gene: .
j_gene: TRBJ2-1
CDR3aa: ASSLVPASDEQF

v_gene: TRBV7-9
d_gene: TRBD1
j_gene: TRBJ1-1
CDR3aa: ASSLTLRGGAEAF

v_gene: TRBV18
d_gene: .
j_gene: TRBJ2-7
CDR3aa: ASSPQKQY